This note documents a single TCR beta chain sequence. This clonotype showed up just a few times. What antigen it recognizes has not been identified. Per-nucleotide qualities are absent, and no much larger clonotype sits a single base away. These reads were obtained on an Illumina HiSeq 2500. TCR beta libraries were prepared by quantitative 5'-RACE with molecular barcodes. In the original analysis: To identify disease-linked TCR variants, a new computational method was used, one built on a probabilistic model of VDJ rearrangement. TCRdb applied fastp at Q25 and MiXCR to the public reads, then kept only in-frame beta chains. Here each entry gathers all rows of one CDR3 protein and keeps the most common genes and DNA. It is TCRdb's table, rather than the study itself, that gives the V and J calls and clone size. The table for this sample lists some 700,000 distinct CDR3 sequences; about 20% of them were counted only once. Of the sample, about 19% falls within the top ten clones.

V and J lose 7 bases and 6 bases, and a span of 7 bases separates them. Including the terminal cysteine and phenylalanine, the CDR3 comprises 11 residues. The read is trimmed to its CDR3 DNA, 33 bases read in frame from base 1. The germline V gene (reference sequence) yields MNHEY for CDR1 and SMNVEV for CDR2. This specimen belongs to a study of CD8 T cells in ankylosing spondylitis (dated by TCRdb to about 2017). Some background on the complete study: T cell receptor beta repertoires were profiled in healthy donors and ankylosing spondylitis patients so that disease-linked TCR variants could be found. Peripheral blood was sampled, and synovial fluid was also collected from ankylosing spondylitis patients. The full study cohort was made up of about two dozen ankylosing spondylitis patients and approximately 100 healthy donors. Study-level results and caveats: The disease-linked clones showed a CD8+ phenotype and occurred at relatively low frequencies in peripheral blood. A TCR beta motif made up of eight or nine highly homologous amino acid variants appeared to be characteristic of blood from ankylosing spondylitis patients. Some motif variants were previously reported in synovial fluid and blood of reactive arthritis patients, suggesting common disease-initiation mechanisms. The disease-linked clones were reported to be significantly enriched in matched synovial fluid samples from ankylosing spondylitis patients.

The chain is encoded by TRBV27 joined to TRBJ2-1; the D segment cannot be called with confidence. This TCR was recovered from a male donor with ankylosing spondylitis. The sequencing sample was made of blood, either unsorted or a sorted T cell fraction (not recorded which). The CDR3: CASTDFNEQFF. The DNA sequence is as follows: TGTGCCAGCACAGACTTCAATGAGCAGTTCTTC.